The present TCR beta chain was sequenced within a study of T cells in Graves' hyperthyroidism and ophthalmopathy. The CDR3 runs to 16 residues. V lost 5 bases, J lost 3 bases, and 5 bases stayed unmatched. In germline, CDR1 is SGHTA, CDR2 FQGNSA. It was uncontrolled infection, other autoimmune disease, pregnancy or lactation that excluded patients. Each diagnosis drew on symptoms, thyroxine, TRAb, thyroid ultrasound and orbital computed tomography findings. Broader study findings: The majority of expanded thyroid clonotypes above 0.001 also appeared in blood.

This clonotype was seen at least ten times. Its antigen is unidentified. Amplification of TCR beta CDR3 regions used RNA as the template. TCR CDR3 regions were first amplified by RT-PCR with HTBI primers. TCRdb redid the calling of the multiplex PCR reads with MiXCR, one entry per CDR3 protein. The data contain roughly 570,000 distinct CDR3 sequences, 15% to 19% of them singletons. This receptor was obtained from a woman aged 25-40 years with Graves' hyperthyroidism. The sequenced material came from blood. J is TRBJ2-1 and V is TRBV7-2; 12 positions match TRBD1. CDR3 sequence (DNA): TGTGCCAGCAGCCACCGGGACAGGGGGCGCTACAATGAGCAGTTCTTC. Protein sequence: CASSHRDRGRYNEQFF.